Sequencing of this TCR beta chain was carried out in a study of blood T cells in healthy people across ages. Findings and caveats of the study: With unsorted PBMCs, a conclusive comparison of naive versus antigen-experienced cells was not possible.

PCR was performed a second time for roughly 7 to 12 cycles using a sample-barcoded 5' primer and a J-beta primer mix. CDR3-containing paired-end reads numbered at least 2.5 million in each sample. MiXCR, applied by TCRdb to the 5' RACE reads, yields one record per CDR3 protein. The data show 650,000 to 1,000,000 distinct CDR3 sequences, under 40% seen once. A single count supports this clonotype. As yet, its antigen is unknown. Donors gave 8 to 10 milliliters of peripheral blood apiece. This CDR3 has 13 residues. Germline V CDR1 and CDR2: SGHRS, YFSETQ. Trimming pared 0 bases from V and 6 bases from J, leaving 9 bases between.

The sample consisted of blood. This sequence was found in a man aged 18 to 30 in good health. The rearrangement uses TRBV5-1 and TRBJ1-1; a possible D gene is TRBD1 (5 bases). The CDR3 reads CASSLGRDPEAFF. The CDR3 DNA sequence: TGCGCCAGCAGCTTGGGCAGGGACCCTGAAGCTTTCTTT.